One sample yielded the 19 T cell receptor beta chains listed below, sequenced in a study of blood T cell repertoires in COVID-19. Using immunoSEQ multiplex PCR, the repertoire was profiled, and TCRdb retains in-frame clones only, with some absent. The sample yields about 92,000 clones, 80% seen once. The sequenced sample consisted of peripheral blood. These receptors all stem from a man aged 45 to 65 who had recovered from COVID-19.

This clone was seen a handful of times. The chain employs TRBV5-4 and TRBJ1-2; TRBD1 aligns across 7 bases. The CDR3 length is 13 residues. Germline V CDR1 and CDR2: SGHNT, YYREEE (reference sequence). V lost 4 bases to trimming and J lost 2 bases; unmatched junction nucleotides: 2. The CDR3 loop reads CASSRQGNYGYTF. In DNA form, the CDR3 reads TGTGCCAGCAGCCGACAGGGAAACTATGGCTACACCTTC.

The J gene is TRBJ1-1, the V gene TRBV6-2 or TRBV6-3, with no clear D. The length of the CDR3 is 15 residues. Trimming removed 2 bases from V and 0 bases from J, with 10 bases in between. Germline V gives CDR1 MNHEY, CDR2 SVGEGT. The CDR3 here is CASSYALTVNTEAFF. DNA for the CDR3: TGTGCCAGCAGTTACGCCCTTACAGTGAACACTGAAGCTTTCTTT.

The chain uses TRBV3-1 (or the pseudogene TRBV3-2) and TRBJ2-3; no clear D. Per the germline V gene, CDR1 is LGHDT and CDR2 is YNNKEL (reference sequence). The CDR3 loop spans 13 amino acids. Trimming removed 0 bases at V and 5 bases at J, with 6 bases between. The CDR3 nucleotides read TGTGCCAGCAGCCAAGATTGGAGAGATACGCAGTATTTT. Translated: CASSQDWRDTQYF.

J is TRBJ2-2 and V is TRBV3-1 (or the pseudogene TRBV3-2); D not resolved. CDR1 LGHDT and CDR2 YNNKEL come from the germline V gene (reference sequence). This CDR3 comprises 14 residues. Trimming cost V 4 bases and J 7 bases, with 13 bases left between them. CDR3 DNA sequence: TGTGCCAGCAGCCCGCCCAAGCCGGGCGGGGAGCTGTTTTTT. Protein sequence: CASSPPKPGGELFF.

The J gene is TRBJ2-1, the V gene TRBV7-7, with 9 bases identical to TRBD2. J lost 5 bases, V lost 2 bases, and 10 bases had no gene match. This CDR3 region has 17 residues. Germline V gene lookup returns CDR1 SSHAT and CDR2 FNYEAQ (reference sequence). CDR3: CASSLREGTSWHNEQFF. As DNA, the CDR3 is TGTGCCAGCAGCTTACGGGAAGGGACTAGCTGGCACAATGAGCAGTTCTTC.

This chain links TRBV2 with TRBJ2-2; D may be TRBD1 (5 bases). The CDR3 runs to 15 residues. V was cut by 6 bases and J by 1 base, with 12 bases left in between. The V gene's germline CDR1 is SNHLY and CDR2 FYNNEI. CDR3 loop: CASRKGSVNTGELFF. The CDR3 nucleotides read TGTGCCAGCAGGAAGGGGTCGGTGAACACCGGGGAGCTGTTTTTT. Together with reference TRBV2 and TRBJ2-2, the CDR3 gives the full variable domain: EPEVTQTPSHQVTQMGQEVILRCVPISNHLYFYWYRQILGQKVEFLVSFYNNEISEKSEIFDDQFSVERPDGSNFTLKIRSTKLEDSAMYFCASRKGSVNTGELFFGEGSRLTVL.

This clone has more than one count but fewer than ten. V usage is TRBV6-5 and J usage is TRBJ1-2; tentatively, D is TRBD1 (5 bases). Germline values: CDR1 MNHEY, CDR2 SVGAGI. The CDR3 runs to 14 residues. V was trimmed by 4 bases and J by 6 bases, leaving 15 bases between them. This CDR3 reads CASSSPAGYHGYTF. The DNA for the CDR3 is TGTGCCAGCAGTTCCCCGGCAGGGTACCATGGCTACACCTTC.

This chain uses TRBV25-1 with TRBJ2-7, with D unclear. Germline V gene data show CDR1 as MGHDK and CDR2 as SYGVNS. With 6 bases removed from V and 7 bases from J, the gap between germline ends came to 10 bases. The CDR3 length is 11 residues. CDR3 amino acids: CASSLAWEQYF. The CDR3 nucleotides read TGTGCCAGCAGCTTAGCCTGGGAGCAGTACTTC.

A few counts support this clone. The chain has TRBV10-3 and TRBJ1-2; the D gene is possibly TRBD1 (5 bases). Germline CDR1 is ENHRY and CDR2 is SYGVKD. Trimming took 6 bases from V and 7 from J, leaving 21 bases between them. CDR3 length: 15 amino acids. The CDR3 nucleotides are TGTGCCATCAGCCAGGCCGGGGCGGGGGAGCGTGGCTACACCTTC. It specifies CAISQAGAGERGYTF.

V usage is TRBV30 and J usage is TRBJ1-3, with D perhaps TRBD1 (5 bases). Trimming took off 3 bases at V and 3 bases at J, with 15 bases between the two ends. This CDR3 is 15 amino acids long. Germline V gene sequence: CDR1 GTSNPN, CDR2 SVGIG (reference sequence). CDR3 bases: TGTGCCTGGAGGTCTCAGGGTGGGGTTGGAAACACCATATATTTT. Translation gives CAWRSQGGVGNTIYF.

V gene TRBV6-5 combines with J gene TRBJ2-3, with 9 bases that match TRBD1. This CDR3 contains 15 residues. With V trimmed by 7 bases and J by 2 bases, 7 bases remained unmatched. Germline CDR1 and CDR2: MNHEY and SVGAGI. The CDR3 coding sequence is TGTGCCAGCACCCCGGGACAGGGACACACAGATACGCAGTATTTT. It translates to CASTPGQGHTDTQYF.

In DNA, the CDR3 is TGTGCCAGTAGTCCCTGGACTAGCGGGGGTGGTAAGGTGCAGTACTTC. It encodes CASSPWTSGGGKVQYF. The rearrangement joins TRBV19 to TRBJ2-7; 13 bases match TRBD2. This CDR3 has 16 amino acids. V was clipped by 5 bases and J by 9 bases; unmatched bases: 13. The germline CDR1 and CDR2 sequences are LNHDA and SQIVND (reference sequence).

V gene TRBV7-7 combines with J gene TRBJ1-2, with a tentative D call TRBD1 (5 bases). The germline V gene has CDR1 SSHAT and CDR2 FNYEAQ (reference sequence). V was pared by 6 bases and J by 2 bases, with 7 bases between. The CDR3 extends over 12 amino acids. This CDR3 reads CASRGGNYGYTF. As DNA, the CDR3 is TGTGCCAGCAGGGGGGGGAACTATGGCTACACCTTC.

The rearrangement joins TRBV11-3 to TRBJ2-2, with unresolved D. The CDR3 totals 13 residues. V dropped 4 bases and J dropped 1 base, with 4 bases sitting between them. CDR1 is SGHNT and CDR2 is YENEEA in the germline V gene. CDR3 nucleotide sequence: TGTGCCAGCAGCTCCCAGAACACCGGGGAGCTGTTTTTT. Amino acid sequence: CASSSQNTGELFF. Together with reference TRBV11-3 and TRBJ2-2, the CDR3 gives the full variable domain: EAGVVQSPRYKIIEKKQPVAFWCNPISGHNTLYWYLQNLGQGPELLIRYENEEAVDDSQLPKDRFSAERLKGVDSTLKIQPAELGDSAVYLCASSSQNTGELFFGEGSRLTVL.

The rearrangement uses TRBV6-5 and TRBJ2-7; 7 bases are shared with TRBD2. The CDR3 totals 15 residues. Germline V CDR1 and CDR2: MNHEY, SVGAGI. V lost 6 bases, J lost 5 bases, and 13 bases stayed unmatched. The CDR3 DNA reads as TGTGCCAGCAGGGATCGAGCGGGAAGTCGTGACGAGCAGTACTTC. Translation gives CASRDRAGSRDEQYF.

CDR3 sequence reads: CSVEGGRRTGELFF. The CDR3 nucleotides read TGCAGCGTTGAAGGCGGGAGACGCACCGGGGAGCTGTTTTTT. V gene TRBV29-1 combines with J gene TRBJ2-2, with 7 nucleotides matching TRBD2. The CDR3 spans 14 residues. Germline assignment: CDR1 SQVTM and CDR2 ANQGSEA. V was pared by 1 base and J by 4 bases, with 3 bases of the junction left unmatched.

The chain combines TRBV7-9 with TRBJ2-2, with 7 bases identical to TRBD1. With V trimmed by 5 bases and J by 6 bases, 9 bases remained unmatched. This CDR3 has 15 amino acids. CDR1 SEHNR and CDR2 FQNEAQ come from the germline V gene (reference sequence). CDR3 sequence reads: CASSTRQGQSGELFF. The CDR3 DNA is TGTGCCAGCAGCACCAGACAGGGTCAGTCCGGGGAGCTGTTTTTT.

CDR3 in DNA: TGTGCCAGTTTAACAGGGGCTGCAGGCAATCAGCCCCAGCATTTT. Amino acids: CASLTGAAGNQPQHF. V gene TRBV6-5 combines with J gene TRBJ1-5; 7 bases match TRBD1. This CDR3 comprises 15 residues. The V segment lost 9 bases and the J segment 2 bases; nucleotides outside the gene matches: 10. Germline loops: CDR1 MNHEY, CDR2 SVGAGI.

This rearrangement joins TRBV5-1 to TRBJ2-7; TRBD1 matches at 11 bases. After removal of 2 bases from V and 4 bases from J, the junction contained 5 bases not matched to a gene. Germline-derived CDR1 and CDR2 are SGHRS and YFSETQ. The CDR3 is 15 amino acids. The chain's CDR3 is CASSFEDRGLYEQYF. CDR3 nucleotides: TGCGCCAGCAGCTTCGAGGACAGGGGGCTATACGAGCAGTACTTC.